Below are 8 T cell receptor beta chains sequenced from a single sample in a study of T cell repertoires in cytomegalovirus infection. MiXCR, run by TCRdb on the reads, gives a single entry per CDR3 protein. The sample has around 23,000 distinct CDR3 sequences; roughly 20% are singletons. Which antigens these TCRs recognize remains unknown. Material: CD8+ T cells from cultured PBMCs, obtained from culture after CMV antigen stimulation. These receptors were obtained from a human donor in good health (CMV status not recorded). Some clones in this sample may be carry-over from other donors' samples.

This clonotype was seen repeatedly, ten times or more. This chain connects TRBV7-2 to TRBJ2-7, with TRBD1 matching over 8 bases. This CDR3 comprises 14 residues. Per germline, CDR1 SGHTA and CDR2 FQGNSA. The V segment lost 5 bases and the J segment 5 bases; nucleotides outside the gene matches: 8. The CDR3 region is CASSVDRGMDEQYF. DNA for the CDR3: TGTGCCAGCAGCGTCGACAGGGGAATGGACGAGCAGTACTTC.

The rearrangement links TRBV2 to TRBJ2-7, with 10 bases fitting TRBD2. V was clipped by 2 bases and J by 0 bases; unmatched bases: 7. CDR3 length equals 17 residues. Germline-derived CDR1 and CDR2 are SNHLY and FYNNEI. CDR3 protein: CASSEPLAGASSYEQYF. The CDR3 DNA reads as TGTGCCAGCAGTGAACCCCTAGCGGGGGCAAGCTCCTACGAGCAGTACTTC.

This clonotype came up a few times. The gene calls are TRBV6-5 and TRBJ1-1; D possibly corresponds to TRBD1 (6 bases). The CDR3 extends over 15 amino acids. V lost 0 bases and J lost 5, with 13 bases in between. The germline V gene has CDR1 MNHEY and CDR2 SVGAGI. Here the CDR3 DNA reads TGTGCCAGCAGTTACTCGACTACAGGGTCGACTGAAGCTTTCTTT. Translating it yields CASSYSTTGSTEAFF.

In its sample, this clonotype was seen many times. The chain links TRBV6-6 to TRBJ2-1; 10 bases match TRBD2. Germline loops: CDR1 MNHNY, CDR2 SVGAGI (reference sequence). The CDR3 covers 15 residues. Trimming cost V 5 bases and J 4 bases; bases outside gene matches: 5. CDR3 in amino acids: CASSTKAGGYNEQFF. The CDR3 nucleotides are TGTGCCAGCAGTACCAAAGCGGGGGGGTACAATGAGCAGTTCTTC.

V usage is TRBV5-4 and J usage is TRBJ2-5; no clear D gene. V was trimmed by 0 bases and J by 1 base, leaving 7 bases between them. This CDR3 contains 14 residues. Germline CDR1 is SGHNT and CDR2 is YYREEE (reference sequence). CDR3 sequence reads: CASSLGGAQETQYF. CDR3 sequence (DNA): TGTGCCAGCAGCTTGGGGGGTGCCCAAGAGACCCAGTACTTC.

V and J are TRBV12-3 or TRBV12-4 and TRBJ1-6; perhaps TRBD1 as D (6 bases). Between the trimmed V and J ends, which lost 7 bases and 8 bases, there was a span of 27 bases. There are 18 residues in the CDR3. The CDR3 reads CASTPLISGQGSYSPLHF. CDR3 nucleotide sequence: TGTGCCAGCACGCCTCTCATTTCCGGGCAGGGGAGTTATTCACCCCTCCACTTT.

In its sample, this clonotype was seen many times. This chain connects TRBV2 to TRBJ2-7, with D unresolved. Germline V gene data show CDR1 as SNHLY and CDR2 as FYNNEI. V lost 3 bases and J 2 bases, leaving 11 bases between the germline ends. The CDR3 length is 14 residues. The CDR3 protein is CASSDFYGPYEQYF. The CDR3 DNA sequence: TGTGCCAGCAGTGATTTTTACGGGCCCTACGAGCAGTACTTC.

This clonotype was picked up one time. The chain links TRBV20-1 to TRBJ2-7; D may match TRBD1 or TRBD2 (5 bases each). CDR1 is DFQATT, CDR2 SNEGSKA, per germline (reference sequence). Trimming left V 1 base short and J 3 bases short, with 13 bases between. The CDR3 is made up of 14 amino acids. The CDR3 here is CSARGGKLGYEQYF. CDR3 coding DNA: TGCAGTGCTAGAGGGGGGAAACTCGGCTACGAGCAGTACTTC.